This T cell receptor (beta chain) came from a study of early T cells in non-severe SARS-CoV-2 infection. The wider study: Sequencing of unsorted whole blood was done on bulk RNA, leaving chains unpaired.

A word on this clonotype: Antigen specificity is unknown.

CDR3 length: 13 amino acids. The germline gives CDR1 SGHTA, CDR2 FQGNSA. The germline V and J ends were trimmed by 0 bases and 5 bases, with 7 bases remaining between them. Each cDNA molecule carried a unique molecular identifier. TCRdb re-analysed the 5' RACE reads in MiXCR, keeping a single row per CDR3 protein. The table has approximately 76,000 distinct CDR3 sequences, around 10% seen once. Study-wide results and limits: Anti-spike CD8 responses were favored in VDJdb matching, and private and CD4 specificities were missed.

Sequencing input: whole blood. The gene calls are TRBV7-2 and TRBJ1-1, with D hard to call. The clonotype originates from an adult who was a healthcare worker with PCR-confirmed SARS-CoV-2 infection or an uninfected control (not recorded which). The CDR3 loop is CASSLARETEAFF. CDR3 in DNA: TGTGCCAGCAGCTTAGCGCGGGAGACTGAAGCTTTCTTT.